The clone carrying this TCR beta chain was counted at least ten times. Its cognate antigen is unknown. This specimen belongs to a study of T cells after yellow fever vaccination. Study in general: When fractions had low cell numbers, they were prepared with SMART-Seq v4 Ultra Low Input.

Study-level results: Clones that expanded after primary vaccination mostly reappeared after the booster (roughly 97% CD4, 75% to 90% CD8).

Between the trimmed V and J ends, which lost 4 bases and 9 bases, there was a span of 19 bases. The germline V gene has CDR1 LGHDT and CDR2 YNNKEL (reference sequence). The CDR3 has 15 amino acids. UMIs were added to TCR cDNA along with a universal primer site when it was made by 5'RACE template switching. One entry per CDR3 protein results from TCRdb running MiXCR on the 5' RACE reads. The table lists fewer than 450,000 distinct CDR3 sequences, approximately 8% of them singletons. The starting material was PBMCs, obtained more than 35 days after the first yellow fever vaccination. The sequence came from a man aged 18 to 35 who received the YFV17D yellow fever vaccine. The gene calls are TRBV3-1 and TRBJ2-1; the D gene could be TRBD1 or TRBD2 (5 bases each). CDR3 region: CASSLRDASGSEQFF. The CDR3 DNA sequence: TGTGCCAGCAGCCTACGGGACGCCAGCGGTTCTGAGCAGTTCTTC.